The 32 T cell receptor beta chains presented below share a single source sample, sequenced in a study of human thymus T cells. Resections that were taken during corrective heart surgery supplied the thymus tissue. Profiled with immunoSEQ multiplex PCR; TCRdb holds only in-frame clones, not every one. The sample gives roughly 130,000 clones, 90% to 95% of which show up once; roughly 0.024% is in the top ten. Input material: thymus tissue. Receptors originate from a boy less than two years old with a congenital heart defect but otherwise immunologically healthy.

Worth noting for this clone: The sample contains more than one DNA sequence encoding this CDR3. This chain links TRBV27 with TRBJ2-7; D tentatively fits TRBD1 or TRBD2 (6 bases each). CDR1 is MNHEY and CDR2 is SMNVEV in the germline V gene (reference sequence). V was pared by 6 bases and J by 3 bases, with 24 bases between. The CDR3 consists of 17 residues. The chain's CDR3 is CASSRSGSGGHCYEQYF. The DNA of the CDR3 is TGTGCCAGCAGCCGCTCAGGTAGTGGGGGGCACTGCTACGAGCAGTACTTC.

This chain connects TRBV15 to TRBJ2-5; 7 bases agree with TRBD2. V lost 5 bases, J lost 2 bases, and 5 bases stayed unmatched. Germline V gives CDR1 LNHNV, CDR2 YYDKDF (reference sequence). The CDR3 has 14 amino acids. DNA for the CDR3: TGTGCCACCAGCCGGCCTAGCGGTCAAGAGACCCAGTACTTC. Residues: CATSRPSGQETQYF.

V usage is TRBV14 and J usage is TRBJ1-2; D not certain. The CDR3 length is 20 residues. The V end was cut by 1 base, the J end by 4 bases, with 28 bases between. In germline, CDR1 is SGHDN, CDR2 FVKESK. The CDR3 nucleotides read TGTGCCAGCAGCCAAGCGCCACTGGCAATCTATGAATACGGCCTCTATGGCTACACCTTC. It is translated as CASSQAPLAIYEYGLYGYTF.

V is TRBV30 and J is TRBJ2-3, with D unresolved. This CDR3 comprises 12 residues. V was cut by 5 bases and J by 5 bases, with 11 bases left in between. Germline CDR1 and CDR2: GTSNPN and SVGIG (reference sequence). CDR3 in DNA: TGTGCCTGGGGCCTGACGGGAGATACGCAGTATTTT. Translation: CAWGLTGDTQYF.

The J gene is TRBJ1-1, the V gene TRBV28; unclear D gene. This CDR3 has 12 residues. The germline gives CDR1 MDHEN, CDR2 SYDVKM. V shed 3 bases and J shed 0 bases, with 2 bases lying between them. The CDR3, as DNA: TGTGCCAGCAGTTTCCTGAACACTGAAGCTTTCTTT. It translates to CASSFLNTEAFF.

This chain uses TRBV5-4 with TRBJ2-3; D is perhaps TRBD1 or TRBD2 (5 bases each). This CDR3 contains 16 residues. Germline values: CDR1 SGHNT, CDR2 YYREEE (reference sequence). Trimming took 0 bases from V and 0 from J, leaving 11 bases between them. CDR3 in DNA: TGTGCCAGCAGCTTGGGAGGGGTGTGGAGCACAGATACGCAGTATTTT. It yields the protein CASSLGGVWSTDTQYF.

The V gene is TRBV6-5, the J gene TRBJ1-1; 8 positions match TRBD1. Germline assignment: CDR1 MNHEY and CDR2 SVGAGI. This CDR3 has 12 residues. The V gene end was trimmed by 10 bases and the J gene end by 5 bases; junction bases not matched to a gene: 6. The CDR3 coding sequence is TGTGCCACCGGACAGGGAAGGACTGAAGCTTTCTTT. Protein product: CATGQGRTEAFF.

This clone was seen just once. This chain uses TRBV12-5 with TRBJ1-5, with D possibly matching TRBD1 (5 bases). Looked up from germline, CDR1 is LGHNT and CDR2 is FRNRAP. The CDR3 is 18 amino acids. Trimming left V 7 bases short and J 1 base short, with 23 bases between. The CDR3 DNA is TGTGCTAGTGTTTTTGTATGGGGGGATGTGCAGAGCAATCAGCCCCAGCATTTT. Protein product: CASVFVWGDVQSNQPQHF. Drawing the rest from reference TRBV12-5 and TRBJ1-5, the complete variable domain is DARVTQTPRHKVTEMGQEVTMRCQPILGHNTVFWYRQTMMQGLELLAYFRNRAPLDDSGMPKDRFSAEMPDATLATLKIQPSEPRDSAVYFCASVFVWGDVQSNQPQHFGDGTRLSIL.

The chain combines TRBV6-5 with TRBJ2-5; TRBD1 agrees at 8 bases. V was clipped by 6 bases and J by 5 bases; unmatched bases: 8. The CDR3 has 14 residues. From germline, CDR1 is MNHEY and CDR2 SVGAGI. The CDR3 DNA reads TGTGCCAGCAGGGGGACAGGTCCTCGGGAGACCCAGTACTTC. It encodes CASRGTGPRETQYF.

The rearrangement links TRBV7-2 to TRBJ1-2; no clear D gene. V was pared by 0 bases and J by 8 bases, with 13 bases between. Germline V gives CDR1 SGHTA, CDR2 FQGNSA. The CDR3 spans 14 residues. For the CDR3, the DNA is TGTGCCAGCAGCTTAGCGCTCTTGGACGAGGGCTACACCTTC. It translates to CASSLALLDEGYTF.

This chain uses TRBV12-5 with TRBJ2-3; 12 bases line up with TRBD2. Germline values: CDR1 LGHNT, CDR2 FRNRAP. This CDR3 is 19 amino acids long. V shed 6 bases and J 3 bases; nucleotides not matched to a gene: 16. In DNA form, the CDR3 reads TGTGCTAGTGGCCGATCTAGCGGGGGGGCCTCTCCGTGGACAGATACGCAGTATTTT. Translated, it gives CASGRSSGGASPWTDTQYF.

V gene TRBV7-2 combines with J gene TRBJ2-7, with 12 bases lining up with TRBD2. CDR3 length equals 16 residues. Germline V CDR1 and CDR2: SGHTA, FQGNSA. The trim removed 5 bases at V and 7 bases at J, leaving 12 bases unmatched. CDR3 nucleotide sequence: TGTGCCAGCAGCGTAACTAGCGGGGGGCCGATCCCGGAGCAGTACTTC. Protein: CASSVTSGGPIPEQYF.

V usage is TRBV10-3 and J usage is TRBJ2-1; D possibly corresponds to TRBD2 (6 bases). In germline, CDR1 is ENHRY, CDR2 SYGVKD. The CDR3 has 15 amino acids. The V end was cut by 4 bases, the J end by 7 bases, with 17 bases between. In nucleotides, the CDR3 is TGTGCCATCAGTGGGCGGGACCTACCTACAAATGAGCAGTTCTTC. As protein: CAISGRDLPTNEQFF.

The V and J genes are TRBV30 and TRBJ2-7; TRBD2 is a possible D gene (5 bases). Trimming took 1 base from V and 3 from J, leaving 19 bases between them. CDR3 length equals 16 residues. Germline V gene lookup returns CDR1 GTSNPN and CDR2 SVGIG (reference sequence). The chain's CDR3 is CAWSAHSTGINYEQYF. The CDR3 DNA reads as TGTGCCTGGAGTGCCCATTCGACGGGAATTAACTACGAGCAGTACTTC. The full variable domain, completed using reference TRBV30 and TRBJ2-7, is SQTIHQWPATLVQPVGSPLSLECTVEGTSNPNLYWYRQAAGRGLQLLFYSVGIGQISSEVPQNLSASRPQDRQFILSSKKLLLSDSGFYLCAWSAHSTGINYEQYFGPGTRLTVT.

The chain carries TRBV4-1 and TRBJ2-4, with 9 bases aligning to TRBD1. Germline CDR1 is MGHRA and CDR2 is YSYEKL. The trim removed 2 bases at V and 4 bases at J, leaving 9 bases unmatched. The CDR3 is made up of 17 amino acids. The chain's CDR3 is CASSQRDRDPSKNIQYF. CDR3 nucleotides: TGCGCCAGCAGCCAAAGGGACAGGGACCCCAGTAAAAACATTCAGTACTTC.

The chain joins TRBV28 to TRBJ2-7; D is unresolved. There are 14 residues in the CDR3. The germline gives CDR1 MDHEN, CDR2 SYDVKM. V lost 2 bases and J 0 bases, leaving 8 bases between the germline ends. The CDR3 DNA sequence: TGTGCCAGCAGTTTAGGCACCATCTCCTACGAGCAGTACTTC. Residues: CASSLGTISYEQYF.

V usage is TRBV11-2 and J usage is TRBJ2-5; D not resolved. The V end lost 1 base, the J end lost 1 base, and 10 bases lay between the germline ends. CDR1 and CDR2 from the germline V gene are SGHAT and FQNNGV. The length of the CDR3 is 15 residues. The chain's CDR3 is CASSLVGRPQETQYF. CDR3 DNA: TGTGCCAGCAGCTTAGTCGGTAGACCCCAAGAGACCCAGTACTTC.

V gene TRBV7-9 combines with J gene TRBJ2-7; 10 bases are a match to TRBD2. The V segment lost 2 bases and the J segment 6 bases; nucleotides outside the gene matches: 4. Per germline, CDR1 SEHNR and CDR2 FQNEAQ (reference sequence). This CDR3 is 14 amino acids long. The DNA for the CDR3 is TGTGCCAGCAGCTTACCGGGACTAGCGCCCGAGCAGTACTTC. Translated, it gives CASSLPGLAPEQYF.

The gene calls are TRBV4-3 and TRBJ2-2; the match to TRBD2 covers 14 bases. V gave up 1 base and J gave up 3 bases; unmatched junction bases: 1. The germline gives CDR1 LGHNA, CDR2 YSLEER. The CDR3 is 17 amino acids. CDR3 bases: TGCGCCAGCAGCCAAGGACTAGCGGGGGGGCACACCGGGGAGCTGTTTTTT. Translation: CASSQGLAGGHTGELFF.

V usage is TRBV7-3 and J usage is TRBJ2-2, with TRBD1 as a possible D gene (6 bases). The germline V gene has CDR1 SGHTA and CDR2 FQGTGA. Trimming pared 3 bases from V and 5 bases from J, leaving 19 bases between. This CDR3 is 17 amino acids long. The CDR3: CASSFFRRGQRTGELFF. DNA for the CDR3: TGTGCCAGCAGCTTTTTCAGACGGGGACAACGGACCGGGGAGCTGTTTTTT.

The chain recombines TRBV11-2 with TRBJ2-7; D is uncertain. The CDR3 runs to 12 residues. Trimming cost V 1 base and J 3 bases, with 4 bases left between them. Germline CDR1 SGHAT, CDR2 FQNNGV. In DNA form, the CDR3 reads TGTGCCAGCAGCTTAGCGGGCTACGAGCAGTACTTC. Translation gives CASSLAGYEQYF.

This chain uses TRBV7-6 with TRBJ2-1; D perhaps matches TRBD2 (5 bases). The germline gives CDR1 SGHVS, CDR2 FNYEAQ. This CDR3 spans 19 amino acids. Trimming took off 1 base at V and 4 bases at J, with 23 bases between the two ends. The CDR3 DNA reads as TGTGCCAGCAGCTTAGATTTTGGGGTGGAGGTAAAATCTTACAATGAGCAGTTCTTC. Its protein is CASSLDFGVEVKSYNEQFF.

The V and J genes are TRBV2 and TRBJ2-7; D gene uncertain. The CDR3 loop spans 18 amino acids. Looked up from germline, CDR1 is SNHLY and CDR2 is FYNNEI. V was trimmed by 7 bases and J by 0 bases, leaving 25 bases between them. For the CDR3, the DNA is TGTGCCAGCACCTACCCTTCTTCCCTTCCCGACTCCTCCTACGAGCAGTACTTC. This translates into CASTYPSSLPDSSYEQYF.

V and J are TRBV9 and TRBJ1-2; TRBD1 agrees at 9 bases. The CDR3 spans 19 residues. The V segment lost 4 bases and the J segment 0 bases; nucleotides outside the gene matches: 16. Looked up from germline, CDR1 is SGDLS and CDR2 is YYNGEE. This CDR3 is CASSPGQGVPTSANYGYTF. CDR3 in DNA: TGTGCCAGCAGCCCGGGACAGGGTGTTCCCACTTCAGCTAACTATGGCTACACCTTC.

This chain's CDR3 is CASSGSSGNTIYF. CDR3 nucleotide sequence: TGTGCCAGCAGCGGGAGCTCTGGAAACACCATATATTTT. This chain joins TRBV4-2 and TRBJ1-3, with D hard to call. The CDR3 spans 13 residues. V was clipped by 5 bases and J by 0 bases, with 5 bases between them. Germline V gives CDR1 LGHNA, CDR2 YNFKEQ.

This sequence joins TRBV5-6 and TRBJ1-2; 11 nucleotides match TRBD1. CDR3 size: 15 residues. The germline CDR1 and CDR2 sequences are SGHDT and YYEEEE. Trimming removed 6 bases from V and 7 bases from J; junction bases left unmatched: 11. The CDR3 DNA is TGTGCCAGCAAAGAAGGACAGGGGGCGAGTGGTGGCTACACCTTC. Protein sequence: CASKEGQGASGGYTF.

V gene TRBV7-3 combines with J gene TRBJ2-7; D ambiguous. The CDR3 runs to 13 residues. Germline CDR1 SGHTA, CDR2 FQGTGA. Trimming removed 0 bases from V and 12 bases from J, with 15 bases in between. This CDR3 is CASSLTSPEKRYF. Written as DNA, the CDR3 is TGTGCCAGCAGCTTAACGTCTCCGGAAAAGCGGTACTTC.

The J gene is TRBJ1-4, the V gene TRBV2; 12 bases fit TRBD1. Germline lookup yields CDR1 SNHLY and CDR2 FYNNEI. The J segment lost 7 bases and the V segment lost 6 bases, leaving 9 bases of the junction unmatched. This CDR3 has 16 amino acids. The DNA of the CDR3 is TGTGCCAGCAGCCCCCGGGACAGGGGGCGCGTTGAAAAACTGTTTTTT. Its protein product is CASSPRDRGRVEKLFF.

In this sample, this clone turned up once. The chain combines TRBV21-1 with TRBJ2-5. TRBV21-1 is marked as a pseudogene. The CDR3 extends over 14 amino acids. CDR3 in amino acids: CASSKKGSQETQYF. The CDR3 DNA reads as TGTGCCAGCAGCAAAAAGGGCAGTCAAGAGACCCAGTACTTC.

The chain is built from TRBV7-2 and TRBJ2-1; 7 bases map to TRBD1. The CDR3 consists of 14 residues. The germline gives CDR1 SGHTA, CDR2 FQGNSA. V dropped 2 bases and J dropped 5; count of bases not matched to a gene: 3. The chain's CDR3 is CASSLNRGNNEQFF. CDR3 nucleotide sequence: TGTGCCAGCAGCTTAAACAGGGGCAACAATGAGCAGTTCTTC.

The V call is TRBV5-4, the J call TRBJ2-3; TRBD2 matches 9 bases. From germline, CDR1 is SGHNT and CDR2 YYREEE (reference sequence). Trimming took 4 bases from V and 4 from J; bases not matched to a gene: 7. The CDR3 covers 15 residues. In DNA, the CDR3 is TGTGCCAGCAGCCTGCGGGGGGGCATAGCAGATACGCAGTATTTT. This codes for CASSLRGGIADTQYF.

The V gene is TRBV10-3, the J gene TRBJ2-3; 9 bases fit TRBD2. CDR3 length: 16 residues. From germline, CDR1 is ENHRY and CDR2 SYGVKD. V dropped 10 bases and J dropped 2; count of bases not matched to a gene: 13. This CDR3 is CATDETSGGFTDTQYF. CDR3 DNA: TGTGCCACTGATGAAACGAGCGGGGGGTTCACAGATACGCAGTATTTT.